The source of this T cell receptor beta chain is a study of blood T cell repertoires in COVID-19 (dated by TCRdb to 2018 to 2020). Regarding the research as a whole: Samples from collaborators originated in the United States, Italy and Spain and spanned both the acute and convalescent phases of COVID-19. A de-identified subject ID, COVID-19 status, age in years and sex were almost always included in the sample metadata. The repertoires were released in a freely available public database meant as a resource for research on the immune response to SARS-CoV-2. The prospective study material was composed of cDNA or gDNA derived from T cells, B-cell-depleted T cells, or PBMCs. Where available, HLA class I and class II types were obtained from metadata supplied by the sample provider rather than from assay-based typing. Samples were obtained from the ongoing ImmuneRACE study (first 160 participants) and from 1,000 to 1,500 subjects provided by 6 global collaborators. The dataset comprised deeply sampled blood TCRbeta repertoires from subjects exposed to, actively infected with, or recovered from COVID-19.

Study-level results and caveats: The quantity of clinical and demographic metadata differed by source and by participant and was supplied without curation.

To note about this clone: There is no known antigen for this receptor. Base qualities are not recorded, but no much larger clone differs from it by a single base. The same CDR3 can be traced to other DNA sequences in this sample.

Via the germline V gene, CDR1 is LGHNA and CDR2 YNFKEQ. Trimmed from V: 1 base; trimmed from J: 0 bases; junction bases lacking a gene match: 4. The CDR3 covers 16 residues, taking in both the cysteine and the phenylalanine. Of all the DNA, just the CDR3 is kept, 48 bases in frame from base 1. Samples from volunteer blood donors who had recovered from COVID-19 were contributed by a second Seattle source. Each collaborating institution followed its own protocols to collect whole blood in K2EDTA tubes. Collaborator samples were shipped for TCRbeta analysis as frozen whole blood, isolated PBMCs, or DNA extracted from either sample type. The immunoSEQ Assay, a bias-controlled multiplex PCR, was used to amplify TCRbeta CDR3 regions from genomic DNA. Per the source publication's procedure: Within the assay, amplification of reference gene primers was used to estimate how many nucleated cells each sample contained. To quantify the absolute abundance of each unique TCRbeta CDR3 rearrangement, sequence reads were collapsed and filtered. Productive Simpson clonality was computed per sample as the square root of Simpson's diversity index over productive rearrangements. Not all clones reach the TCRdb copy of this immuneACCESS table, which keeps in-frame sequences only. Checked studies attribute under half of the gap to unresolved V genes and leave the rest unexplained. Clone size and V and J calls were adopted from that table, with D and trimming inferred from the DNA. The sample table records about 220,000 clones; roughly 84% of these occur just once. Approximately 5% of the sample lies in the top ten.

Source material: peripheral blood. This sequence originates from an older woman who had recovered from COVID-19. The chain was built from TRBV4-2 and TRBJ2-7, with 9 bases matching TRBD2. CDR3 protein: CASSQAPAGGSYEQYF. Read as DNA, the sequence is TGTGCCAGCAGCCAAGCCCCAGCGGGGGGCTCCTACGAGCAGTACTTC.